This TCR beta chain was identified in a study of blood T cell repertoires in COVID-19. Study as a whole: Specimens from acute and convalescent COVID-19 originated in the United States, Italy and Spain. PBMCs, B-cell-depleted T cells, or T cells provided the cDNA or gDNA that made up the material.

Generated by immunoSEQ multiplex PCR, the TCRdb table keeps only in-frame clones and is missing some. The sample includes about 340,000 clones, 86% of them seen just once. Participants, about 18 to 89 years old, spanned about 26 US areas. The CDR3 contains 15 residues. Germline-derived CDR1 and CDR2 are SGHNT and YYREEE (reference sequence). The germline V and J ends were trimmed by 3 bases and 3 bases, with 15 bases remaining between them. V and J are TRBV5-4 and TRBJ1-1; a weak D match, TRBD1 (6 bases). The clonotype comes from a woman aged 40 to 50 with acute COVID-19. Material for sequencing was PBMCs or T cells enriched from blood (not recorded which). The DNA of the CDR3 is TGTGCCAGCAGCTCGACACAGGGTCTCGACACTGAAGCTTTCTTT. It codes for CASSSTQGLDTEAFF. Together with reference TRBV5-4 and TRBJ1-1, the CDR3 gives the full variable domain: ETGVTQSPTHLIKTRGQQVTLRCSSQSGHNTVSWYQQALGQGPQFIFQYYREEENGRGNFPPRFSGLQFPNYSSELNVNALELDDSALYLCASSSTQGLDTEAFFGQGTRLTVV.